Shown below are 12 T cell receptor beta chains from a single sample sequenced in a study of CD8+CD57+ T cells in acquired aplastic anemia. Patients chosen for sequencing had CD8+CD57+ cells that had expanded, as shown by flow cytometry. Genomic DNA templated the TCR beta VDJ and CDR3 profiling. Each CDR3 protein gets one entry after TCRdb re-called the reads with MiXCR. The repertoire holds about 160,000 distinct CDR3 sequences, with about 45% as singletons. The sample comprised sorted CD4+, CD8+, or CD8+CD57+ T cells (not recorded which) from PBMCs. The receptors stem from a human donor with aplastic anemia.

This clonotype appeared many times. The CDR3 nucleotides are TGTGCCAGCAGTTTCAAGGGCGAGCAGTACTTC. Translating it yields CASSFKGEQYF. The rearrangement joins TRBV6-5 to TRBJ2-7; D is unresolved. The CDR3 is 11 amino acids. In germline, CDR1 is MNHEY, CDR2 SVGAGI. The V end lost 4 bases, the J end lost 6 bases, and 7 bases lay between the germline ends.

This clonotype turned up a few times. The chain joins TRBV21-1 to TRBJ2-7; the table's D call, TRBD2, has no DNA check behind it. TRBV21-1 is given as a pseudogene. The CDR3 is 16 residues long. The CDR3 loop is CASSHPMTSGDYEQYV. The CDR3 bases are TGTGCCAGCAGCCACCCGATGACTAGCGGGGACTACGAGCAGTACGTC.

This chain links TRBV27 with TRBJ2-5, with TRBD1 as a possible D gene (5 bases). The CDR3 is made up of 12 amino acids. The germline CDR1 and CDR2 sequences are MNHEY and SMNVEV (reference sequence). Trimming took 7 bases from V and 2 from J, leaving 8 bases between them. This CDR3 reads CASTRTQETQYF. In DNA, the CDR3 is TGTGCCAGCACTAGGACACAAGAGACCCAGTACTTC.

This clonotype was seen ten or more times. The chain combines TRBV11-2 with TRBJ2-3; D ambiguous. The CDR3 is made up of 17 amino acids. CDR1 and CDR2 from the germline V gene are SGHAT and FQNNGV. V gave up 2 bases and J gave up 1 base, with 16 bases separating them. The CDR3 reads CASSLLVTAKGTDTQYF. CDR3 in DNA: TGTGCCAGCAGCTTATTGGTCACAGCGAAAGGCACAGATACGCAGTATTTT.

V and J are TRBV2 and TRBJ1-6, with D uncertain. The V end lost 4 bases, the J end lost 8 bases, and 6 bases lay between the germline ends. Germline V gene data show CDR1 as SNHLY and CDR2 as FYNNEI. The CDR3 is 12 amino acids. CDR3 sequence (DNA): TGTGCCAGCAGTGTTTTGTATTCACCCCTCCACTTT. It yields the protein CASSVLYSPLHF.

The CDR3 DNA is TGCAGTGCGGCGACGGGGGCGCAAGGCTACACCTTC. It specifies CSAATGAQGYTF. The chain recombines TRBV20-1 with TRBJ1-2; TRBD1 is a possible D gene (6 bases). CDR3 length equals 12 residues. The germline V gene encodes CDR1 DFQATT and CDR2 SNEGSKA (reference sequence). V dropped 6 bases and J dropped 8 bases, with 16 bases sitting between them.

Of note for this clonotype: A read error is likely, as this CDR3 ends without the conserved phenylalanine or tryptophan. The V call is TRBV19, the J call TRBJ1-1; D is possibly TRBD1 (6 bases). This CDR3 has 17 amino acids. Trimming stripped 0 bases from V and 0 bases from J, with 14 bases between. CDR1 LNHDA and CDR2 SQIVND come from the germline V gene (reference sequence). The CDR3 loop reads CASSIDGDRLMNTEAFL. CDR3 DNA: TGTGCCAGTAGTATAGACGGAGACAGGTTAATGAACACTGAAGCTTTCCTT.

This clonotype was counted at least ten times. The chain links TRBV11-2 to TRBJ2-3, with 10 bases fitting TRBD2. Germline values: CDR1 SGHAT, CDR2 FQNNGV. J gave up 2 bases and V 1 base, and 6 bases lay outside the gene matches. This CDR3 spans 17 amino acids. The CDR3 coding sequence is TGTGCCAGCAGCTTAGGTCCCCTAGCGGGAGTCACAGATACGCAGTATTTT. Its protein is CASSLGPLAGVTDTQYF.

This clonotype was seen ten or more times. The rearrangement links TRBV5-1 to TRBJ2-1; D perhaps matches TRBD2 (7 bases). Per the germline V gene, CDR1 is SGHRS and CDR2 is YFSETQ. The V gene lost 3 bases and the J gene lost 3 bases, with 19 bases spanning the gap. CDR3 length: 17 amino acids. The CDR3 coding sequence is TGCGCCAGCAGCTGGGGGCTAAGCGGGGACCTCTACAATGAGCAGTTCTTC. It codes for CASSWGLSGDLYNEQFF.

In its sample, this clonotype was seen many times. The chain carries TRBV15 and TRBJ2-5, with D perhaps TRBD2 (6 bases). V shed 0 bases and J shed 3 bases, with 11 bases lying between them. The CDR3 length is 15 residues. Germline V gene data show CDR1 as LNHNV and CDR2 as YYDKDF (reference sequence). The CDR3 nucleotides read TGTGCCACCAGCAGAGAAGGGACTCACAAAGAGACCCAGTACTTC. It yields the protein CATSREGTHKETQYF.

The chain has TRBV19 and TRBJ1-2; no firm D call. CDR3 size: 14 residues. The germline V gene has CDR1 LNHDA and CDR2 SQIVND (reference sequence). Deletions cut 9 bases from V and 3 bases from J, with 17 bases between. The CDR3 loop is CASSLTPPDYGYTF. The CDR3, as DNA: TGTGCCAGCAGCTTAACCCCGCCGGACTATGGCTACACCTTC.

This clonotype has at least ten counts. The chain is built from TRBV19 and TRBJ1-2; D is perhaps TRBD1 (6 bases). V dropped 1 base and J dropped 5 bases, with 8 bases sitting between them. CDR1 is LNHDA, CDR2 SQIVND, per germline (reference sequence). The CDR3 runs 13 residues. This CDR3 is CASSIGQGYGYTF. For the CDR3, the DNA is TGTGCCAGTAGTATAGGGCAGGGGTATGGCTACACCTTC. The variable domain in full, with the rest retrieved from reference TRBV19 and TRBJ1-2, is DGGITQSPKYLFRKEGQNVTLSCEQNLNHDAMYWYRQDPGQGLRLIYYSQIVNDFQKGDIAEGYSVSREKKESFPLTVTSAQKNPTAFYLCASSIGQGYGYTFGSGTRLTVV.